The 24 T cell receptor beta chains below were found in one sample sequenced in a study of blood T cells in healthy people across ages. Sample-barcoded 5' priming and a J-beta primer mix drove a second PCR of roughly 7 to 11 cycles. TCRdb recomputed calls from the 5' RACE reads with MiXCR, one row per CDR3 protein. Of about 640,000 distinct CDR3 sequences in the sample, roughly 58% are singletons; the top ten hold approximately 37%. The sequenced sample consisted of blood. The receptor source for this set is a man between 60 and 75 years old in good health.

V is TRBV10-3 and J is TRBJ2-5, with D maybe TRBD1 (7 bases). Trimming removed 6 bases at V and 5 bases at J, with 16 bases between. CDR1 is ENHRY and CDR2 is SYGVKD in the germline V gene. This CDR3 contains 14 residues. CDR3 coding DNA: TGTGCCATCAGGGGGGGACAGTTGGGTGAGACCCAGTACTTC. This translates into CAIRGGQLGETQYF.

The chain combines TRBV6-5 with TRBJ1-1; 8 bases are a match to TRBD1. The CDR3 totals 14 residues. Per germline, CDR1 MNHEY and CDR2 SVGAGI. Trimming took 5 bases from V and 5 from J; bases not matched to a gene: 7. CDR3 coding DNA: TGTGCCAGCAGTATAGACAGGGGCCCTACTGAAGCTTTCTTT. Its translation: CASSIDRGPTEAFF.

CDR3 protein: CASQAEGAPNYGYTF. The CDR3 coding sequence is TGTGCCAGTCAGGCCGAGGGAGCGCCTAACTATGGCTACACCTTC. The chain has TRBV6-1 and TRBJ1-2; D is uncertain. The V end was cut by 9 bases, the J end by 0 bases, with 17 bases between. The CDR3 is made up of 15 amino acids. CDR1 is MNHNS, CDR2 SASEGT, per germline.

In regard to this clonotype: One end of the junction varies from germline; a read error may be responsible. The chain links TRBV3-1 to TRBJ2-1; maybe TRBD1 (6 bases). The germline V gene encodes CDR1 LGHDT and CDR2 YNNKEL (reference sequence). This CDR3 region has 14 residues. CDR3 nucleotides: TGTGCCAGCAACCAAGACAGGAGCTACAATGAGCAGTTCTTC. Protein: CASNQDRSYNEQFF.

The CDR3 DNA sequence: TGTGCCAGCAGTTATTCGGACAGGGAGGGCGAAAAACTGTTTTTT. This translates into CASSYSDREGEKLFF. The V gene is TRBV6-6, the J gene TRBJ1-4, with 8 bases fitting TRBD1. Trimming took 3 bases from V and 8 from J; bases not matched to a gene: 8. From germline, CDR1 is MNHNY and CDR2 SVGAGI (reference sequence). CDR3 length equals 15 residues.

On this clonotype: At one end the junction does not follow the germline gene, possibly because of a read error. The chain has TRBV5-1 and TRBJ2-5; tentative D call: TRBD2 (5 bases). CDR1 SGHRS and CDR2 YFSETQ come from the germline V gene. This CDR3 contains 15 residues. CDR3 sequence: CASSLPSGSQATQYF. The CDR3 DNA is TGCGCCAGCAGCTTGCCCAGCGGATCCCAAGCGACCCAGTACTTC.

The table lists this clonotype with a few counts. The chain carries TRBV12-3 or TRBV12-4 and TRBJ2-5, with D possibly matching TRBD1 (7 bases). Trimming pared 3 bases from V and 5 bases from J, leaving 19 bases between. The CDR3 is 16 residues long. The CDR3 nucleotides read TGTGCCAGCAGTTTGGGAGTGCCAGGGGGGTGGGAGACCCAGTACTTC. This codes for CASSLGVPGGWETQYF.

The DNA of the CDR3 is TGTGCTAGTGGTTCGCTGCCCCACCCGGGGGGGCGAAATTCACCCCTCCACTTT. This codes for CASGSLPHPGGRNSPLHF. V and J are TRBV12-5 and TRBJ1-6, with D maybe TRBD1 (6 bases). V dropped 4 bases and J dropped 7 bases, with 23 bases sitting between them. Germline V CDR1 and CDR2: LGHNT, FRNRAP. This CDR3 region has 18 residues.

This chain links TRBV6-2 or TRBV6-3 with TRBJ2-1; TRBD2 might be the D (6 bases). The CDR3 loop spans 15 amino acids. Germline values: CDR1 MNHEY, CDR2 SVGEGT. Trimming took 6 bases from V and 6 from J, leaving 18 bases between them. CDR3 amino acids: CASSRDSLNGNEQFF. In nucleotides, the CDR3 is TGTGCCAGCAGCAGGGACTCTCTGAATGGCAATGAGCAGTTCTTC.

The chain combines TRBV6-2 or TRBV6-3 with TRBJ2-1; 8 positions agree with TRBD1. Germline V CDR1 and CDR2: MNHEY, SVGEGT. With 7 bases clipped from V and 1 base from J, the junction kept 3 bases outside the gene matches. The CDR3 has 14 residues. This CDR3 reads CASNDRGSYNEQFF. CDR3 nucleotide sequence: TGTGCCAGCAACGACAGGGGATCCTACAATGAGCAGTTCTTC.

The CDR3 DNA sequence: TGTGCCAGCGGGTTCGTGACTACGAACACCGGGGAGCTGTTTTTT. Translating gives CASGFVTTNTGELFF. This chain connects TRBV2 to TRBJ2-2, with D possibly being TRBD2 (5 bases). The CDR3 is 15 residues long. The germline V gene has CDR1 SNHLY and CDR2 FYNNEI. Trimming cost V 8 bases and J 0 bases, with 13 bases left between them.

The sample holds a few counts of this clonotype. The V call is TRBV7-2, the J call TRBJ2-4; 9 nucleotides match TRBD1. V gave up 5 bases and J gave up 3 bases; unmatched junction bases: 5. This CDR3 is 15 amino acids long. Germline lookup yields CDR1 SGHTA and CDR2 FQGNSA. The CDR3 DNA is TGTGCCAGCAGCCCACAGGGGGCCGTCAAAAACATTCAGTACTTC. Its protein product is CASSPQGAVKNIQYF.

The chain employs TRBV5-1 and TRBJ2-1, with TRBD1 matching 7 bases. The CDR3 totals 14 residues. Trimming cost V 6 bases and J 5 bases; bases outside gene matches: 8. CDR1 and CDR2 (germline): SGHRS, YFSETQ. As DNA, the CDR3 is TGCGCCAGCATCCTCGACAGGGCGAACAATGAGCAGTTCTTC. Its translation: CASILDRANNEQFF.

The chain has TRBV20-1 and TRBJ2-3, with D possibly being TRBD2 (5 bases). Trimming stripped 4 bases from V and 5 bases from J, with 13 bases between. The V gene's germline CDR1 is DFQATT and CDR2 SNEGSKA (reference sequence). The CDR3 runs 13 residues. CDR3 region: CSATSVGLDTQYF. CDR3 nucleotide sequence: TGCAGTGCTACTTCCGTCGGACTAGATACGCAGTATTTT.

The rearrangement uses TRBV12-3 or TRBV12-4 and TRBJ2-3; 9 bases match TRBD2. With V trimmed by 5 bases and J by 4 bases, 7 bases remained unmatched. The CDR3 is 15 amino acids. CDR3 DNA: TGTGCCAGCAGTCTTAGCGGGGGCAGCGCAGATACGCAGTATTTT. Residues: CASSLSGGSADTQYF.

This chain connects TRBV10-3 to TRBJ2-7, with 9 bases aligning to TRBD2. Judging by the DNA end, TRBJ2-5 fits better; the J call may be wrong. The CDR3 is 15 amino acids. The germline V gene encodes CDR1 ENHRY and CDR2 SYGVKD. DNA of the CDR3: TGTGCCAGTAGACTAGCGGCCCTTGATCAAGAGACCCAGTACTTC. Translation: CASRLAALDQETQYF.

This clonotype was recorded a few times. The genes are TRBV7-2 and TRBJ2-5; TRBD2 aligns across 9 bases. CDR1 is SGHTA, CDR2 FQGNSA, per germline. CDR3 length: 15 amino acids. J was trimmed by 5 bases and V by 5 bases; bases with no gene match: 9. In DNA, the CDR3 is TGTGCCAGCAGCGAAACTAGCGGGCATTGGGAGACCCAGTACTTC. Residues: CASSETSGHWETQYF.

The chain recombines TRBV6-1 with TRBJ2-7; unclear D gene. Germline V gene lookup returns CDR1 MNHNS and CDR2 SASEGT. Between the trimmed V and J ends, which lost 4 bases and 0 bases, there was a span of 7 bases. This CDR3 spans 13 amino acids. The DNA of the CDR3 is TGTGCCAGCAGTGGGCAGAACTCCTACGAGCAGTACTTC. This translates into CASSGQNSYEQYF.

The gene calls are TRBV4-2 and TRBJ2-5; D is unclear. This CDR3 spans 14 amino acids. V was shortened by 0 bases and J by 1 base, with 6 bases between the two germline ends. Germline V gene lookup returns CDR1 LGHNA and CDR2 YNFKEQ. CDR3 nucleotides: TGTGCCAGCAGCCAAGAACAGATCCAAGAGACCCAGTACTTC. It specifies CASSQEQIQETQYF.

The chain carries TRBV15 and TRBJ2-1; TRBD1 aligns across 7 bases. The germline gives CDR1 LNHNV, CDR2 YYDKDF (reference sequence). This CDR3 contains 15 residues. With V trimmed by 8 bases and J by 5 bases, 12 bases remained unmatched. The CDR3 protein is CATSAGTALHNEQFF. The CDR3 DNA sequence: TGTGCCACCTCCGCAGGGACAGCCCTGCACAATGAGCAGTTCTTC.

The chain is built from TRBV5-6 and TRBJ1-2; D not certain. Trimming shortened V by 3 bases and J by 8 bases, and 11 bases separated the two germline ends. CDR3 length: 12 residues. Germline CDR1 SGHDT, CDR2 YYEEEE. The CDR3 bases are TGTGCCAGCAGCTCTTCTACATGGGGCTACACCTTC. As protein: CASSSSTWGYTF. Based on the CDR3 plus reference TRBV5-6 and TRBJ1-2, the full variable domain is DAGVTQSPTHLIKTRGQQVTLRCSPKSGHDTVSWYQQALGQGPQFIFQYYEEEERQRGNFPDRFSGHQFPNYSSELNVNALLLGDSALYLCASSSSTWGYTFGSGTRLTVV.

The chain links TRBV20-1 to TRBJ2-1; D gene unclear. V shed 6 bases and J shed 0 bases, with 12 bases lying between them. The CDR3 is 14 residues long. In germline, CDR1 is DFQATT, CDR2 SNEGSKA (reference sequence). CDR3 sequence (DNA): TGCAGTGCCTCTACTCGTTCCTCCTACAATGAGCAGTTCTTC. Its protein is CSASTRSSYNEQFF.

This clonotype turned up a few times. The chain carries TRBV6-2 or TRBV6-3 and TRBJ2-1, with 7 bases aligning to TRBD2. This CDR3 has 16 amino acids. The germline CDR1 and CDR2 sequences are MNHEY and SVGEGT. J lost 4 bases, V lost 6 bases, and 12 bases had no gene match. CDR3 residues: CASRRGRAGLYNEQFF. The CDR3 DNA reads TGTGCCAGCAGGCGGGGGAGGGCAGGGTTGTACAATGAGCAGTTCTTC.

The rearrangement uses TRBV29-1 and TRBJ2-7, with D tentatively TRBD2 (7 bases). The end of the DNA is better explained by TRBJ2-5, so the J call may be wrong. Germline assignment: CDR1 SQVTM and CDR2 ANQGSEA. This CDR3 is 14 amino acids long. The CDR3 DNA sequence: TGCAGCGTTGAGGAGGGGGGGCAGAAAGAGACCCAGTACTTC. This codes for CSVEEGGQKETQYF.